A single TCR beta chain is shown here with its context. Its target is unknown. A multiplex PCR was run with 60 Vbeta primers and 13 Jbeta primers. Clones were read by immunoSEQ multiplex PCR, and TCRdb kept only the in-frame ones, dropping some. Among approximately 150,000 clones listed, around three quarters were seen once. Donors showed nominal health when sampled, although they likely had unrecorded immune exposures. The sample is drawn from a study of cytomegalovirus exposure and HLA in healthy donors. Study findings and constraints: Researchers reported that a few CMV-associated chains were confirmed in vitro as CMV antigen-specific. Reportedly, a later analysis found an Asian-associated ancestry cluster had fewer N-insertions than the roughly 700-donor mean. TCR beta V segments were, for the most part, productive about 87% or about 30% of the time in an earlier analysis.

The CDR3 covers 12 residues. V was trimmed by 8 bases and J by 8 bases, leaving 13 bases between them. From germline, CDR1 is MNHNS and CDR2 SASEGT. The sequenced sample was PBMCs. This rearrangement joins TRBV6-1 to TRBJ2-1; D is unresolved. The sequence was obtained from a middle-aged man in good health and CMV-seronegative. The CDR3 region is CASAREMYEQFF. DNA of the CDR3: TGTGCCAGCGCCCGCGAGATGTATGAGCAGTTCTTC.